This TCR beta chain was sequenced during a study of T-cell reconstitution after alpha-beta-depleted transplantation in children (TCRdb year 2016). Regarding the complete study: The study quantitatively tracked T-cell immune reconstitution after TCRalphabeta/CD19-depleted allogeneic hematopoietic cell transplantation in children using TCR repertoire profiling.

As regards this clonotype: Its specific antigen is unknown. Base quality data are lacking; no much larger clone is found one base away.

Including cysteine and phenylalanine, the CDR3 has 16 amino acids. Left in the record is the CDR3 DNA by itself, 48 bases read in frame from the first base. Based on the germline V gene (reference sequence), the CDR1 and CDR2 sequences are MNHEY and SMNVEV. V drops 2 bases and J drops 1 base, leaving 9 bases in between. The library was made by PCR. The sample was run on an Illumina HiSeq 2500. TCR libraries were prepared with molecular barcoding, using unique molecular identifiers to normalize TCRbeta repertoire quantification. Through fastp at Q25 and MiXCR, TCRdb rebuilt clones from the public reads, retaining in-frame beta chains. Merged by CDR3 protein, the rows form single entries marked with the most common genes and DNA. This sample holds hundreds of thousands of distinct CDR3 sequences; nearly 10% were observed only once. The ten top clones hold roughly 9.1% of the sample.

This clonotype was sampled from a human donor who donated a stem cell graft to a child with SCID. This material consisted of PBMCs from the stem cell graft donor, taken from the stem cell graft. The V and J genes are TRBV27 and TRBJ1-6; TRBD1 might be the D gene, on 6 matching bases. The nucleotides are TGTGCCAGCAGTTTACGGGGGGCGTCCTATAATTCACCCCTCCACTTT. Its product reads: CASSLRGASYNSPLHF.